The rows below give T cell receptor beta chains drawn from one sample of a study of blood T cell repertoires in COVID-19. Repertoires were generated with immunoSEQ multiplex PCR, while TCRdb's copy carries only in-frame clones and drops some. The data contain 200,000 to 250,000 clones, under 90% of them singletons. The sequencing input was peripheral blood. Receptors originate from a man older than 75 with acute or convalescent COVID-19. CDR3s include the opening cysteine and the closing phenylalanine or tryptophan. The D gene is left open where the match is weak. The size entry is marked missing in some rows and otherwise reads once, few, many or a size class.

v_gene	j_gene	len	d_gene	abundance	CDR3nt	CDR3aa
TRBV2	TRBJ2-3	15	TRBD1	-	TGTGCCAGCAGTGAACAGGGGGTGACGACAGATACGCAGTATTTT	CASSEQGVTTDTQYF
TRBV29-1	TRBJ2-3	15	-	-	TGCAGCGTGGGGGCACCGTTTTCTAGCACAGATACGCAGTATTTT	CSVGAPFSSTDTQYF
TRBV12-3/TRBV12-4	TRBJ1-2	13	-	-	TGTGCCAGCAGTGGGGCCCGGAAGTATCCATACACCTTC	CASSGARKYPYTF
TRBV18	TRBJ2-7	15	TRBD1	once	TGTGCCAGCTCACTTCTTGGGACAGAAGCCTACGAGCAGTACTTC	CASSLLGTEAYEQYF
TRBV29-1	TRBJ2-1	13	TRBD2	-	TGCAGCGTTTGGACTAGCGGAAGCAATGAGCAGTTCTTC	CSVWTSGSNEQFF
TRBV12-3/TRBV12-4	TRBJ1-3	13	-	-	TGTGCCAGCAGTTCAGGCCGCGGGGTCACCATATATTTT	CASSSGRGVTIYF
TRBV5-1	TRBJ2-7	14	TRBD1	-	TGCGCCAGCAGCTCAGGGACAGGGGACTACGAGCAGTACTTC	CASSSGTGDYEQYF
TRBV10-3	TRBJ2-5	11	-	-	TGTGCCATCAGCAGGGGTGAGACCCAGTACTTC	CAISRGETQYF
TRBV18	TRBJ2-3	16	TRBD2	-	TGTGCCAGCTCACCACTAGCGGGTTCTAGCACAGATACGCAGTATTTT	CASSPLAGSSTDTQYF
TRBV6-5	TRBJ1-1	14	TRBD1	-	TGTGCCAGCAGCTACAGGGGCCCCAACACTGAAGCTTTCTTT	CASSYRGPNTEAFF
TRBV27	TRBJ1-1	14	-	-	TGTGCCAGCAGTTTAGGAGGGGTGAACACTGAAGCTTTCTTT	CASSLGGVNTEAFF
TRBV7-9	TRBJ2-1	17	-	once	TGTGCCAGCAGCTTAGCCTTCACGAGAGGCCCGGACAATGAGCAGTTCTTC	CASSLAFTRGPDNEQFF
TRBV7-9	TRBJ1-2	13	-	-	TGTGCCAGCAGCTTAGAACAGAACTATGGCTACACCTTC	CASSLEQNYGYTF
TRBV11-2	TRBJ2-1	15	TRBD2	-	TGTGCCAGCAGCCGGGGACGGAGCGGGAGGGGTGAGCAGTTCTTC	CASSRGRSGRGEQFF
TRBV10-3	TRBJ2-3	13	-	-	TGTGCCACCCGACAGGATAGCACAGATACGCAGTATTTT	CATRQDSTDTQYF
TRBV10-3	TRBJ2-3	14	-	-	TGTGCCACGACACGCAGAGAGTTCTCAGATACGCAGTATTTT	CATTRREFSDTQYF
TRBV6-5	TRBJ2-1	12	-	-	TGTGCCAGCCACCCGATCCGGAATGAGCAGTTCTTC	CASHPIRNEQFF
TRBV6-5	TRBJ2-1	14	-	-	TGTGCCAGCAGGGAGGCAGGATCCTACAATGAGCAGTTCTTC	CASREAGSYNEQFF
TRBV14	TRBJ2-7	15	TRBD1	-	TGTGCCAGCAGCCAGGGGGGGACAGGGCTGGACGAGCAGTACTTC	CASSQGGTGLDEQYF
TRBV14	TRBJ1-2	13	-	few	TGTGCCAGCAGCCAAATGGGGCAGGGCGGCTACACCTTC	CASSQMGQGGYTF
TRBV27	TRBJ1-4	16	TRBD1	-	TGTGCCAGCAGTTTACCCCGAGGACAGGGGAATGAAAAACTGTTTTTT	CASSLPRGQGNEKLFF
TRBV7-2	TRBJ2-7	14	-	few	TGTGCCAGCAGCTCGGGAACCACTACCTACGAGCAGTACTTC	CASSSGTTTYEQYF
TRBV19	TRBJ2-3	15	TRBD2	few	TGTGCCAGTAGTAAAGCGAGGACTAGCGGGGAGGCTGTGTATTTT	CASSKARTSGEAVYF
TRBV6-1	TRBJ1-1	11	-	-	TGTGCCAGCAGTGAAGCCCCGGGGGCTTTCTTT	CASSEAPGAFF
TRBV30	TRBJ1-5	15	-	-	TGTGCCTGTAACCCCTCGGGGGTGAGCAATCAGCCCCAGCATTTT	CACNPSGVSNQPQHF
TRBV5-4	TRBJ1-1	16	TRBD1	-	TGTGCCAGCAGCTTGGGAACAGGGGTGGTGAACACTGAAGCTTTCTTT	CASSLGTGVVNTEAFF
TRBV9	TRBJ2-2	18	TRBD2	few	TGTGCCAGCAGCGTAGATATCGGGACTAGCGGGAGTACCGGGGAGCTGTTTTTT	CASSVDIGTSGSTGELFF
TRBV2	TRBJ2-7	15	-	once	TGTGCCAGCAGTGAAGCGGAGGTGAGGTCCTACGAGCAGTACTTC	CASSEAEVRSYEQYF